This entry describes one T cell receptor (beta chain). The antigen is undetermined. The data were taken from a study of long-term antiretroviral therapy in people with HIV. A v3.0 immunoSEQ assay was performed at survey level. Clones were sequenced by immunoSEQ multiplex PCR, and TCRdb holds only the in-frame ones, with some missing. The sample holds some 19,000 clones; approximately 87% are singletons and the top ten take approximately 3.5%. Regarding the study as a whole: ART adherence was not documented, and neither viral resistance nor therapy changes had any data.

This material consisted of unsorted PBMCs, taken approximately 2.5 years after starting antiretroviral therapy. This TCR derives from a woman in her forties or fifties with HIV.

CDR3 in DNA: TGCGCCAGCAGCTTGGACAGGGTGACGGAGCAGTACTTC. Its translation: CASSLDRVTEQYF. This rearrangement joins TRBV5-1 to TRBJ2-7; the D gene is possibly TRBD1 (6 bases). The V end was cut by 0 bases, the J end by 7 bases, with 11 bases between. CDR3 length: 13 residues. Germline CDR1 is SGHRS and CDR2 is YFSETQ. The variable domain in full, with the rest retrieved from reference TRBV5-1 and TRBJ2-7, is KAGVTQTPRYLIKTRGQQVTLSCSPISGHRSVSWYQQTPGQGLQFLFEYFSETQRNKGNFPGRFSGRQFSNSRSEMNVSTLELGDSALYLCASSLDRVTEQYFGPGTRLTVT.